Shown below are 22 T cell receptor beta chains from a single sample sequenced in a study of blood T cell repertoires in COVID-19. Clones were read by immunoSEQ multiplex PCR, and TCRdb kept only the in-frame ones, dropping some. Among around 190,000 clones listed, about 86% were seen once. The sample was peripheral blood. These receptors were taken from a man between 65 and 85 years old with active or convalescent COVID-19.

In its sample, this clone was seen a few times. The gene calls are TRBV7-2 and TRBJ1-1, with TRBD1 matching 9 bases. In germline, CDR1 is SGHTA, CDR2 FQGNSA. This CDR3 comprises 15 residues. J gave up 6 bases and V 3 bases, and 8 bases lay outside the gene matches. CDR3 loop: CASSLQQGAGAEAFF. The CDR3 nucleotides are TGTGCCAGCAGCTTGCAACAGGGGGCAGGGGCTGAAGCTTTCTTT.

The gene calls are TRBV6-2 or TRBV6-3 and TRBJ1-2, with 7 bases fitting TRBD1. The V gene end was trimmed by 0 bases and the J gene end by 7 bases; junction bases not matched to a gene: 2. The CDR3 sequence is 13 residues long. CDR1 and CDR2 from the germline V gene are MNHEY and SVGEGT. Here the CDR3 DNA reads TGTGCCAGCAGTTACTCGAGGGGGCTTGGCTACACCTTC. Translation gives CASSYSRGLGYTF.

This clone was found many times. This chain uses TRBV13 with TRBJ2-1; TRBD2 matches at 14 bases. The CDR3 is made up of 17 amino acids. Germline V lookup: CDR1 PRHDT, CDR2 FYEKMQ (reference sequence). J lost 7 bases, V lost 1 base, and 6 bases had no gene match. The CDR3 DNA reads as TGTGCCAGCAGCTTAGCCCCCGGGACTAGCGGGAGAAATGAGCAGTTCTTC. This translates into CASSLAPGTSGRNEQFF.

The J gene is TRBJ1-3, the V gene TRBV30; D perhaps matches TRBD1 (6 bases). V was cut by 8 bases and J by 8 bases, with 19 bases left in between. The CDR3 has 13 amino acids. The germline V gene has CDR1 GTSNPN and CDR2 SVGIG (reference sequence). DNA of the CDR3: TGTGCCGAGGGGGGGCGGCCCGGCGACACCATATATTTT. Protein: CAEGGRPGDTIYF.

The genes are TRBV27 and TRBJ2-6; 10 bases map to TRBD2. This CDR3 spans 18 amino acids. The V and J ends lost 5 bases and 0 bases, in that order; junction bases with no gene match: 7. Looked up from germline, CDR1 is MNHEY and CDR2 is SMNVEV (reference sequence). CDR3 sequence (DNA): TGTGCCAGCAGTCGCCTAGCGGGAGCCGACTCTGGGGCCAACGTCCTGACTTTC. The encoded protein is CASSRLAGADSGANVLTF. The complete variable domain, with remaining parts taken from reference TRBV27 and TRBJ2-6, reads EAQVTQNPRYLITVTGKKLTVTCSQNMNHEYMSWYRQDPGLGLRQIYYSMNVEVTDKGDVPEGYKVSRKEKRNFPLILESPSPNQTSLYFCASSRLAGADSGANVLTFGAGSRLTVL.

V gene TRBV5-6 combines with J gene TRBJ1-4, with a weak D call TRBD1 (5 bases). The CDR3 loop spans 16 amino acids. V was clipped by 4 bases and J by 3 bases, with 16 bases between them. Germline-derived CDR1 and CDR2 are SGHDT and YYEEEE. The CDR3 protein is CASSPPWGESNEKLFF. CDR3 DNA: TGTGCCAGCAGCCCCCCCTGGGGCGAATCTAATGAAAAACTGTTTTTT. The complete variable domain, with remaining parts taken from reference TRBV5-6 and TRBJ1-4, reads DAGVTQSPTHLIKTRGQQVTLRCSPKSGHDTVSWYQQALGQGPQFIFQYYEEEERQRGNFPDRFSGHQFPNYSSELNVNALLLGDSALYLCASSPPWGESNEKLFFGSGTQLSVL.

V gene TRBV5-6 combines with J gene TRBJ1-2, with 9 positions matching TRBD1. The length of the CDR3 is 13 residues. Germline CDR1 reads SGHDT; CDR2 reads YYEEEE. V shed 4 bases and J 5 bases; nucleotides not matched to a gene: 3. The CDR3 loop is CASSTGTGYGYTF. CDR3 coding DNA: TGTGCCAGCAGCACCGGGACAGGGTATGGCTACACCTTC.

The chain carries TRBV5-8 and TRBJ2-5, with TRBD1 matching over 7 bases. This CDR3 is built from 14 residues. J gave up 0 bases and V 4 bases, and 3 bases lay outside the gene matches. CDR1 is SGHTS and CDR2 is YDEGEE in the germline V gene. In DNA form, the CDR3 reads TGTGCCAGCAGCAGAGGACAGGACCAAGAGACCCAGTACTTC. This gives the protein CASSRGQDQETQYF.

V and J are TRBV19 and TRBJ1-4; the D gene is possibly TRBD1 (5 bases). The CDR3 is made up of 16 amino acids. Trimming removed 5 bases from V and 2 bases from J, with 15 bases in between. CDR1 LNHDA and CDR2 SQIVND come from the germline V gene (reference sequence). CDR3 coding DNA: TGTGCCAGTAGTTTTCGCGATGGGGCCACTAATGAAAAACTGTTTTTT. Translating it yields CASSFRDGATNEKLFF.

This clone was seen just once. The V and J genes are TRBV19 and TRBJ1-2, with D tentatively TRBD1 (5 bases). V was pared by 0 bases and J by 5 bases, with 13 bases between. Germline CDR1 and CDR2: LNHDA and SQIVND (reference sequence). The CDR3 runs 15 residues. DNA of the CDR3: TGTGCCAGTAGTATAGACGCCAGGGTAGGATATGGCTACACCTTC. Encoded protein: CASSIDARVGYGYTF.

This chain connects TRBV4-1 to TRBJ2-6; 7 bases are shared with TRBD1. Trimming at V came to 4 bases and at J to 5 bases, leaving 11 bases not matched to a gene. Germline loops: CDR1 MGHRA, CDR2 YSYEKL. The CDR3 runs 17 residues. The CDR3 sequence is CASSPTGARLRANVLTF. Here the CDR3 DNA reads TGCGCCAGCAGCCCCACAGGGGCGAGACTGCGGGCCAACGTCCTGACTTTC.

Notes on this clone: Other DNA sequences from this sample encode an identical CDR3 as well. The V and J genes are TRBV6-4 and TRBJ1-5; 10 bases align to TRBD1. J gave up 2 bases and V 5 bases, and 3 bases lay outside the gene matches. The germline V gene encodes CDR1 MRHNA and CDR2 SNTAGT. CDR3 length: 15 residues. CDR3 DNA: TGTGCCAGCAGTCCAGGGACAGGGGGCAATCAGCCCCAGCATTTT. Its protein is CASSPGTGGNQPQHF.

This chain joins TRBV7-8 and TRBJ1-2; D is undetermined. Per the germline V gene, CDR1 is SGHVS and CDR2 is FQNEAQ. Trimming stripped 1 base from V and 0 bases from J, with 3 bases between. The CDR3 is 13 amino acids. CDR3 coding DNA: TGTGCCAGCAGCTTAGTCTCTAACTATGGCTACACCTTC. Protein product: CASSLVSNYGYTF.

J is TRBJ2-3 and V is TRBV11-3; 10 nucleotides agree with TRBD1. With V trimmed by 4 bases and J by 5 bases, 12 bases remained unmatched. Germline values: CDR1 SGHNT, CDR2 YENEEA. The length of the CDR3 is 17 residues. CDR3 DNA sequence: TGTGCCAGCAGCTCACCCCGGGACAGGGGTTTAGAAGATACGCAGTATTTT. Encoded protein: CASSSPRDRGLEDTQYF. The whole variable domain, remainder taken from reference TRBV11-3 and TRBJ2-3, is EAGVVQSPRYKIIEKKQPVAFWCNPISGHNTLYWYLQNLGQGPELLIRYENEEAVDDSQLPKDRFSAERLKGVDSTLKIQPAELGDSAVYLCASSSPRDRGLEDTQYFGPGTRLTVL.

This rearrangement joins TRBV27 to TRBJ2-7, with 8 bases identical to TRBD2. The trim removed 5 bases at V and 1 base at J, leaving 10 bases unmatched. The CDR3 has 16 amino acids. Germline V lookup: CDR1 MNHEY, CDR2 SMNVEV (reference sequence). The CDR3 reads CASSPLVAGGSYEQYF. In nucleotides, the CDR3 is TGTGCCAGCAGTCCACTGGTTGCGGGAGGTTCCTACGAGCAGTACTTC.

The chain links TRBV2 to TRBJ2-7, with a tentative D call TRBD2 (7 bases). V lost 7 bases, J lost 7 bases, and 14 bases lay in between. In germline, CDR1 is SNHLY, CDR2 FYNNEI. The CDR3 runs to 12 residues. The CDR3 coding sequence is TGTGCCAGCAAGGGGGGGGCTGAAGAGCAGTACTTC. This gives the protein CASKGGAEEQYF.

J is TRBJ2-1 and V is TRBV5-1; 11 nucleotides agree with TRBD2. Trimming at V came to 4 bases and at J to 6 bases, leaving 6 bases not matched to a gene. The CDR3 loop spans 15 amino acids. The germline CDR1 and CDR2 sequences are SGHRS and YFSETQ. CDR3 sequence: CASSTRLAGTNEQFF. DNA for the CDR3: TGCGCCAGCAGCACCCGACTAGCGGGGACCAATGAGCAGTTCTTC.

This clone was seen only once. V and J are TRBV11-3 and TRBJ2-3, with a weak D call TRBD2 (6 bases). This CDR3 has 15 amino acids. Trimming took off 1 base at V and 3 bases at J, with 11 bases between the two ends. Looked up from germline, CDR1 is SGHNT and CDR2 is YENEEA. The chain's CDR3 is CASSLGASETDTQYF. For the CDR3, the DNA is TGTGCCAGCAGCTTAGGGGCTAGCGAGACAGATACGCAGTATTTT.

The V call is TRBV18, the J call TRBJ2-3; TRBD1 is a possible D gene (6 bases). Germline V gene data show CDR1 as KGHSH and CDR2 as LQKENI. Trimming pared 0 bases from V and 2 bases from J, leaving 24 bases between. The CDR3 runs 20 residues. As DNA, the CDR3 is TGTGCCAGCTCACCACCGCAGGGGCGCCGGGGCAAAGGTGTCACAGATACGCAGTATTTT. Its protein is CASSPPQGRRGKGVTDTQYF.

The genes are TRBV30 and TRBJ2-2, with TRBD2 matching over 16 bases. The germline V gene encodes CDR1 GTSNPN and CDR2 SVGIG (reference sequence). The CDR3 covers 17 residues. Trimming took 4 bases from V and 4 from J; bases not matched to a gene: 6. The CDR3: CAWTGGTSGRATGELFF. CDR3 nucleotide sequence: TGTGCCTGGACCGGAGGGACTAGCGGGAGGGCCACCGGGGAGCTGTTTTTT.

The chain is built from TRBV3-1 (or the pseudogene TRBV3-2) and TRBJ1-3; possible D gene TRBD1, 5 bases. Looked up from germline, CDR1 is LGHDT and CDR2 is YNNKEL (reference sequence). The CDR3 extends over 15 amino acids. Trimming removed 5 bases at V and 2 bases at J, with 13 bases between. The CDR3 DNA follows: TGTGCCAGCAGCACCTGGGGGGTTACTGGAAACACCATATATTTT. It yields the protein CASSTWGVTGNTIYF.

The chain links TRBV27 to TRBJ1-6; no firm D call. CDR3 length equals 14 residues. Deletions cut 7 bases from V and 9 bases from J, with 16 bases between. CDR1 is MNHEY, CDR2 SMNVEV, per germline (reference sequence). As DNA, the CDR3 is TGTGCCAGCACCTACCTGCATGTCGGTTCACCCCTCCACTTT. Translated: CASTYLHVGSPLHF.